This passage covers 27 T cell receptor beta chains from one sample sequenced in a study of T cell clones after liver transplantation. TCRdb keeps only in-frame clones here, not all; method: immunoSEQ multiplex PCR. The data contain 77,000 or so clones, about four fifths of them singletons. The sample was CD4+ T cells from blood, taken 12 months after liver transplant. These receptor sequences come from a human patient who received a liver transplant. The graft donor may have given rise to some T cells.

This chain links TRBV7-9 with TRBJ2-7; 8 bases are a match to TRBD2. The CDR3 contains 16 residues. CDR1 is SEHNR, CDR2 FQNEAQ, per germline (reference sequence). Trimming took 5 bases from V and 2 from J; bases not matched to a gene: 11. The CDR3 loop reads CASSPVQTGGPYEQYF. DNA for the CDR3: TGTGCCAGCAGCCCAGTCCAGACGGGAGGGCCCTACGAGCAGTACTTC.

The chain links TRBV11-2 to TRBJ1-5; no clear D gene. CDR3 length: 14 residues. Trimming pared 0 bases from V and 6 bases from J, leaving 9 bases between. The V gene's germline CDR1 is SGHAT and CDR2 FQNNGV. CDR3 protein: CASSLEREGQPQHF. In DNA, the CDR3 is TGTGCCAGCAGCTTAGAGAGGGAAGGTCAGCCCCAGCATTTT.

This clone has just a few counts. The chain employs TRBV29-1 and TRBJ1-2; D gene uncertain. Germline lookup yields CDR1 SQVTM and CDR2 ANQGSEA. V lost 7 bases and J lost 4, with 10 bases in between. The CDR3 is 11 amino acids. The CDR3 DNA reads as TGCAGCGGTCGGGAGGCCTATGGCTACACCTTC. Translation gives CSGREAYGYTF.

This clone was recorded a few times. The genes are TRBV2 and TRBJ1-3; possibly TRBD1 for D (6 bases). Between the trimmed V and J ends, which lost 1 base and 1 base, there was a span of 8 bases. The germline V gene has CDR1 SNHLY and CDR2 FYNNEI. The CDR3 is 15 residues long. The CDR3 nucleotides read TGTGCCAGCAGTGAAGGACAGGTTTCTGGAAACACCATATATTTT. Its translation: CASSEGQVSGNTIYF.

In DNA form, the CDR3 reads TGTGCCAGCAAGGCTAGCGGGGCCAACACCGGGGAGCTGTTTTTT. It encodes CASKASGANTGELFF. The J gene is TRBJ2-2, the V gene TRBV2; 9 nucleotides align to TRBD2. This CDR3 spans 15 amino acids. Trimming cost V 7 bases and J 2 bases; bases outside gene matches: 5. CDR1 and CDR2 from the germline V gene are SNHLY and FYNNEI.

The chain links TRBV7-8 to TRBJ1-4; D is unresolved. Germline CDR1 reads SGHVS; CDR2 reads FQNEAQ. The V end lost 5 bases, the J end lost 6 bases, and 19 bases lay between the germline ends. The CDR3 length is 16 residues. The CDR3 DNA reads as TGTGCCAGCAGCCCTCAGGACCACGGGATATATGAAAAACTGTTTTTT. This translates into CASSPQDHGIYEKLFF.

This chain links TRBV11-2 with TRBJ2-1; D is uncertain. Trimming took off 6 bases at V and 7 bases at J, with 19 bases between the two ends. The CDR3 extends over 15 amino acids. Germline V CDR1 and CDR2: SGHAT, FQNNGV. As DNA, the CDR3 is TGTGCCAGCAGAACTCTTCGGCGGTTGGGTAATGAGCAGTTCTTC. Protein sequence: CASRTLRRLGNEQFF.

This clone was seen only once. The chain is built from TRBV27 and TRBJ2-2; 7 bases agree with TRBD2. This CDR3 is built from 17 residues. Trimming removed 2 bases from V and 5 bases from J; junction bases left unmatched: 11. CDR1 and CDR2 (germline): MNHEY, SMNVEV (reference sequence). Here the CDR3 reads CASSLTANTGRTGELFF. CDR3 coding DNA: TGTGCCAGCAGTTTAACAGCTAACACCGGGAGGACCGGGGAGCTGTTTTTT.

In this sample, this clone turned up a few times. The chain has TRBV30 and TRBJ2-1, with 8 bases identical to TRBD2. The CDR3 consists of 15 residues. Looked up from germline, CDR1 is GTSNPN and CDR2 is SVGIG (reference sequence). Germline trimming cut 0 bases from V and 5 bases from J; bases unmatched to any gene: 6. The DNA of the CDR3 is TGTGCCTGGAGTGTACAAGCGGGGGTCCACAATGAGCAGTTCTTC. It yields the protein CAWSVQAGVHNEQFF.

As concerns this clone: The junction and the germline gene differ at one end; a read error may be behind it. In nucleotides, the CDR3 is TGTGCTAGCAGCTTAGGGGGAAGGGAGCGGGGCAACAATGAGCAGTTCTTC. It yields the protein CASSLGGRERGNNEQFF. V usage is TRBV7-7 and J usage is TRBJ2-1; tentative D call: TRBD2 (7 bases). CDR3 length: 17 amino acids. The V gene's germline CDR1 is SSHAT and CDR2 FNYEAQ (reference sequence).

This chain connects TRBV28 to TRBJ2-3; 15 positions match TRBD2. Looked up from germline, CDR1 is MDHEN and CDR2 is SYDVKM. There are 15 residues in the CDR3. Trimming cost V 8 bases and J 6 bases; bases outside gene matches: 6. In nucleotides, the CDR3 is TGTGCCAGCGGATCCGGGACTAGCGGGAGGGATACGCAGTATTTT. It translates to CASGSGTSGRDTQYF.

This chain connects TRBV7-2 to TRBJ1-2; tentatively, D is TRBD1 (6 bases). The CDR3 is made up of 13 amino acids. CDR1 and CDR2 from the germline V gene are SGHTA and FQGNSA. V was shortened by 4 bases and J by 4 bases, with 10 bases between the two germline ends. The CDR3 bases are TGTGCCAGCAGCTCTGGACAGCCCTATGGCTACACCTTC. Protein sequence: CASSSGQPYGYTF.

This chain uses TRBV5-1 with TRBJ1-1, with 8 bases fitting TRBD1. CDR3 length: 18 amino acids. Germline-derived CDR1 and CDR2 are SGHRS and YFSETQ. V was clipped by 3 bases and J by 5 bases; unmatched bases: 18. The CDR3 here is CASSSGQGGGSKDTEAFF. CDR3 coding DNA: TGCGCCAGCAGCTCTGGACAGGGCGGCGGATCGAAGGATACTGAAGCTTTCTTT.

This chain uses TRBV2 with TRBJ2-2; possibly TRBD2 for D (5 bases). The germline V and J ends were trimmed by 7 bases and 3 bases, with 6 bases remaining between them. The CDR3 contains 12 residues. Germline CDR1 SNHLY, CDR2 FYNNEI. CDR3 DNA sequence: TGTGCCAGCACCGGGGACACCGGGGAGCTGTTTTTT. The encoded protein is CASTGDTGELFF.

This clone has a single count. The V call is TRBV5-1, the J call TRBJ1-4; D is perhaps TRBD1 (6 bases). Germline CDR1 reads SGHRS; CDR2 reads YFSETQ. The CDR3 has 16 amino acids. V was pared by 4 bases and J by 0 bases, with 13 bases between. The CDR3 bases are TGCGCCAGCAGCGTGGGACACCTAACAACTAATGAAAAACTGTTTTTT. This gives the protein CASSVGHLTTNEKLFF.

The chain recombines TRBV7-2 with TRBJ2-7, with a weak D call TRBD2 (6 bases). Germline assignment: CDR1 SGHTA and CDR2 FQGNSA. The V gene lost 5 bases and the J gene lost 1 base, with 12 bases spanning the gap. This CDR3 is 14 amino acids long. CDR3 residues: CASSGERASYEQYF. The CDR3 DNA reads as TGTGCCAGCAGCGGGGAGCGGGCGTCCTACGAGCAGTACTTC.

The chain employs TRBV27 and TRBJ2-3; either TRBD1 or TRBD2 may supply D (5 bases each). The CDR3 has 13 amino acids. V was cut by 4 bases and J by 4 bases, with 9 bases left in between. Germline V gene data show CDR1 as MNHEY and CDR2 as SMNVEV (reference sequence). The CDR3: CASSWGYADTQYF. CDR3 coding DNA: TGTGCCAGCAGTTGGGGGTATGCAGATACGCAGTATTTT.

The chain combines TRBV6-5 with TRBJ2-4, with D tentatively TRBD2 (5 bases). CDR1 is MNHEY and CDR2 is SVGAGI in the germline V gene. The CDR3 spans 14 residues. V was pared by 2 bases and J by 5 bases, with 10 bases between. CDR3 residues: CASSYRRQENIQYF. In DNA, the CDR3 is TGTGCCAGCAGTTACCGGAGGCAGGAAAACATTCAGTACTTC.

The chain couples TRBV30 to TRBJ1-1; D is unresolved. V was shortened by 8 bases and J by 7 bases, with 14 bases between the two germline ends. This CDR3 is 11 amino acids long. CDR1 is GTSNPN and CDR2 is SVGIG in the germline V gene (reference sequence). The CDR3 spells CAPLNQLEAFF. CDR3 DNA sequence: TGTGCCCCACTTAACCAGCTTGAAGCTTTCTTT.

The table lists this clone with a count of one. This rearrangement joins TRBV10-3 to TRBJ1-1; TRBD1 might be the D (5 bases). The germline CDR1 and CDR2 sequences are ENHRY and SYGVKD. Trimming took 10 bases from V and 5 from J, leaving 20 bases between them. The CDR3 totals 14 residues. The DNA of the CDR3 is TGTGCCACCCAGCAGGCCTCTTGGGGGACTGAAGCTTTCTTT. This codes for CATQQASWGTEAFF.

This clone showed up just a few times. The rearrangement links TRBV7-2 to TRBJ2-1, with 7 bases identical to TRBD2. CDR1 is SGHTA, CDR2 FQGNSA, per germline. CDR3 length equals 13 residues. J gave up 5 bases and V 5 bases, and 3 bases lay outside the gene matches. CDR3 protein: CASSRLANNEQFF. The CDR3 nucleotides are TGTGCCAGCAGCCGACTAGCCAACAATGAGCAGTTCTTC.

The CDR3 coding sequence is TGTGCCAGCAGCGCCCTACCGGCTGGGGCCAACGTCCTGACTTTC. This sequence encodes CASSALPAGANVLTF. The genes are TRBV9 and TRBJ2-6; no clear D. From germline, CDR1 is SGDLS and CDR2 YYNGEE. Deletions cut 3 bases from V and 2 bases from J, with 9 bases between. The CDR3 contains 15 residues.

This clone showed up many times. J is TRBJ1-3 and V is TRBV28; 7 bases match TRBD1. The CDR3 contains 14 residues. Unmatched junction bases numbered 4, after V lost 4 bases and J lost 4 bases. Germline loops: CDR1 MDHEN, CDR2 SYDVKM. Here the CDR3 reads CASSSTGTGNTIYF. The CDR3 DNA sequence: TGTGCCAGCAGTTCGACAGGGACGGGAAACACCATATATTTT.

The chain is built from TRBV30 and TRBJ2-7; 11 nucleotides line up with TRBD2. The CDR3 consists of 16 residues. With V trimmed by 1 base and J by 3 bases, 8 bases remained unmatched. Per the germline V gene, CDR1 is GTSNPN and CDR2 is SVGIG (reference sequence). In DNA form, the CDR3 reads TGTGCCTGGAGTGCTCTCGGACTAGCGGGCCTCTACGAGCAGTACTTC. Its protein is CAWSALGLAGLYEQYF.

This chain connects TRBV28 to TRBJ1-5; D perhaps matches TRBD1 (5 bases). Trimming pared 3 bases from V and 0 bases from J, leaving 12 bases between. This CDR3 region has 16 residues. Germline CDR1 is MDHEN and CDR2 is SYDVKM. CDR3 sequence reads: CASSLARDRSNQPQHF. CDR3 sequence (DNA): TGTGCCAGCAGTTTGGCCCGGGACCGTAGCAATCAGCCCCAGCATTTT.

The chain carries TRBV6-6 and TRBJ1-2; possible D gene TRBD1, 6 bases. CDR3 length: 15 residues. CDR1 and CDR2 from the germline V gene are MNHNY and SVGAGI (reference sequence). With 3 bases removed from V and 1 base from J, the gap between germline ends came to 12 bases. CDR3 bases: TGTGCCAGCAGTTATAGGGACACTCGTAACTATGGCTACACCTTC. It translates to CASSYRDTRNYGYTF.

The chain combines TRBV5-1 with TRBJ1-4; D perhaps matches TRBD1 (6 bases). The CDR3 is made up of 15 amino acids. Trimming removed 5 bases from V and 10 bases from J, with 21 bases in between. Germline V lookup: CDR1 SGHRS, CDR2 YFSETQ. The CDR3 DNA is TGCGCCAGCAGTTCTCTTTCGGACAGCCGAGGAAAACTGTTTTTT. The encoded protein is CASSSLSDSRGKLFF.